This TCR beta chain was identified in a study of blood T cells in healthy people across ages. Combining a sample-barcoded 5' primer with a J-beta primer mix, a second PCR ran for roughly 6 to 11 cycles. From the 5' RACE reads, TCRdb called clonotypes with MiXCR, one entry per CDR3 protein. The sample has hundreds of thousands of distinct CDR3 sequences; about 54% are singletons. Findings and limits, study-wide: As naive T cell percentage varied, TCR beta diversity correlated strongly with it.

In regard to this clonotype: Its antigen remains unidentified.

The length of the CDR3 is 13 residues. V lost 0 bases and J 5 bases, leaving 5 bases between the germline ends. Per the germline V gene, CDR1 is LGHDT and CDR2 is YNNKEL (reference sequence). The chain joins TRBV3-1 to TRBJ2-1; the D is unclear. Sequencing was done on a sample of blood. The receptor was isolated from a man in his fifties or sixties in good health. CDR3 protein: CASSQDPDNEQFF. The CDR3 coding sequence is TGTGCCAGCAGCCAAGACCCAGACAATGAGCAGTTCTTC.